A selection of T cell receptor beta chains follows, all from one sample in a study of shared clonotypes between healthy human individuals. The assay was immunoSEQ multiplex PCR, and TCRdb's table has in-frame clones only and misses some. The sample has approximately 700,000 clones; 55% to 85% are singletons. Material: memory CD4+ T cells sorted from blood. The receptor source for this set is a woman in her thirties in good health. CDR3s include the opening cysteine and the closing phenylalanine or tryptophan. D genes are given only for firm matches. The size entry is marked missing in some rows and otherwise reads once, few, many or a size class.

abundance	v_gene	d_gene	j_gene	CDR3aa	CDR3nt
-	TRBV2	TRBD2	TRBJ2-3	CASSELAGGGTDTQYF	TGTGCCAGCAGTGAACTGGCGGGAGGTGGTACAGATACGCAGTATTTT
-	TRBV5-4	-	TRBJ2-1	CASSSAKGTWSYNEQFF	TGTGCCAGCAGCTCTGCTAAGGGAACTTGGTCCTACAATGAGCAGTTCTTC
-	TRBV10-2	-	TRBJ2-3	CASSEGGSIPQYF	TGCGCCAGCAGTGAGGGGGGATCGATTCCGCAGTATTTT
many	TRBV5-1	TRBD1	TRBJ1-2	CASSFKGAEGYTF	TGCGCCAGCAGCTTTAAGGGGGCTGAGGGCTACACCTTC
few	TRBV19	-	TRBJ1-1	CASSPFLSSTEAFF	TGTGCCAGTAGTCCCTTCCTGTCCTCCACTGAAGCTTTCTTT
-	TRBV9	-	TRBJ2-1	CASSVWGGSYNEQFF	TGTGCCAGCAGCGTCTGGGGTGGCTCCTACAATGAGCAGTTCTTC
-	TRBV28	TRBD2	TRBJ2-1	CASSPPSWPSGTYNEQFF	TGTGCCAGCAGCCCACCTTCGTGGCCTAGCGGGACCTACAATGAGCAGTTCTTC
-	TRBV5-4	-	TRBJ1-2	CASSQLTGNYGYTF	TGTGCCAGCAGCCAACTAACAGGGAACTATGGCTACACCTTC
many	TRBV28	TRBD2	TRBJ2-3	CASSWTSGTDTQYF	TGTGCCAGCAGTTGGACTAGCGGTACAGATACGCAGTATTTT
-	TRBV11-2	-	TRBJ2-2	CASSREPSTGELFF	TGTGCCAGCAGCCGGGAGCCCAGCACCGGGGAGCTGTTTTTT
many	TRBV23-1	TRBD2	TRBJ2-3	CASISPRLAGPLETDTQYF	TGCGCCAGCATCTCCCCGAGGCTAGCGGGCCCCCTGGAGACAGATACGCAGTATTTT
-	TRBV5-5	-	TRBJ2-3	CASSLEGRDTDTQYF	TGTGCCAGCAGCTTGGAGGGACGCGATACAGATACGCAGTATTTT
-	TRBV9	TRBD2	TRBJ2-2	CASSVALPGLAAGGTGELFF	TGTGCCAGCAGCGTAGCCCTACCGGGACTAGCGGCGGGGGGCACCGGGGAGCTGTTTTTT
-	TRBV4-2	-	TRBJ2-3	CASSQPQPVTDTQYF	TGTGCCAGCAGCCAACCCCAGCCCGTAACAGATACGCAGTATTTT
-	TRBV5-1	TRBD2	TRBJ2-3	CASSLVVSGSGDTQYF	TGCGCCAGCAGCTTGGTGGTTAGCGGGAGCGGAGATACGCAGTATTTT
-	TRBV7-8	-	TRBJ2-1	CASSFAGWVNEQFF	TGTGCCAGCAGCTTCGCAGGTTGGGTCAATGAGCAGTTCTTC
-	TRBV2	-	TRBJ2-2	CASSRPLSQGGTGELFF	TGTGCCAGCAGCAGGCCTCTATCTCAGGGAGGCACCGGGGAGCTGTTTTTT
-	TRBV18	-	TRBJ1-2	CASSPRGLGAAGYTF	TGTGCCAGCTCACCTCGTGGCTTGGGGGCCGCTGGCTACACCTTC
-	TRBV4-1	-	TRBJ1-2	CASSQGARSKGGYTF	TGCGCCAGCAGCCAAGGGGCCCGGTCTAAGGGTGGCTACACCTTC
-	TRBV28	-	TRBJ2-7	CASSFQQGGIYEQYF	TGTGCCAGCAGTTTCCAGCAGGGAGGTATATACGAGCAGTACTTC
-	TRBV5-8	TRBD1	TRBJ2-7	CASSLDRGREQYF	TGTGCCAGCAGCTTGGACAGGGGGCGCGAGCAGTACTTC
-	TRBV19	TRBD2	TRBJ2-3	CASSQGLHTDTQYF	TGTGCCAGTAGTCAGGGACTACACACAGATACGCAGTATTTT
-	TRBV25-1	TRBD1	TRBJ2-5	CASSETGTGIIETQYF	TGTGCCAGCAGTGAGACCGGGACAGGGATAATAGAGACCCAGTACTTC
-	TRBV5-1	-	TRBJ1-3	CASSFRISGNTIYF	TGCGCCAGCAGCTTCAGGATCTCTGGAAACACCATATATTTT
-	TRBV27	-	TRBJ2-3	CASSSNIITDTQYF	TGTGCCAGCAGTTCCAACATAATTACAGATACGCAGTATTTT
-	TRBV7-9	TRBD1	TRBJ2-7	CASSYTGTGGLFGGYEQYF	TGTGCCAGCAGTTATACCGGGACAGGGGGCTTATTCGGCGGTTACGAGCAGTACTTC
-	TRBV28	TRBD1	TRBJ2-7	CASSSSPGQGSEQYF	TGTGCCAGCAGTTCATCACCGGGACAGGGGTCCGAGCAGTACTTC
-	TRBV5-6	TRBD1	TRBJ1-3	CASSTTGSRNTIYF	TGTGCCAGCAGCACGACAGGGTCCAGAAACACCATATATTTT
-	TRBV2	-	TRBJ2-1	CASELQGREQFF	TGTGCCAGCGAACTACAGGGCAGGGAGCAGTTCTTC
-	TRBV10-3	-	TRBJ1-2	CAINARAVDNYGYTF	TGTGCCATCAACGCCAGGGCAGTAGATAACTATGGCTACACCTTC
-	TRBV27	-	TRBJ2-1	CASSLLLGSSYNEQFF	TGTGCCAGCAGCCTCTTACTAGGGAGCTCCTACAATGAGCAGTTCTTC
-	TRBV6-6	TRBD2	TRBJ2-7	CASRPTSGRYEQYF	TGTGCCAGCAGACCAACTAGCGGGAGATACGAGCAGTACTTC
-	TRBV19	-	TRBJ1-1	CASSKLGNTEAFF	TGTGCCAGTAGTAAGTTGGGGAACACTGAAGCTTTCTTT
once	TRBV7-8	-	TRBJ1-2	CASSLDLGVDYGYTF	TGTGCCAGCAGCTTAGATTTAGGGGTGGACTATGGCTACACCTTC
many	TRBV28	-	TRBJ2-7	CASIGGNDEQYF	TGTGCCAGCATCGGAGGGAACGACGAGCAGTACTTC
-	TRBV6-1	-	TRBJ1-5	CASSEQGSNQPQHF	TGTGCCAGCAGTGAACAGGGAAGCAATCAGCCCCAGCATTTT
few	TRBV25-1	TRBD1	TRBJ2-7	CASTNDRGPYEQYF	TGTGCCAGCACCAATGACAGGGGACCCTACGAGCAGTACTTC
-	TRBV7-8	-	TRBJ1-5	CASSPPEGDTNQPQHF	TGTGCCAGCAGCCCTCCTGAGGGGGACACTAATCAGCCCCAGCATTTT
-	TRBV27	TRBD2	TRBJ2-3	CASRSHTLAGLDTQYF	TGTGCCAGCAGATCCCATACCCTAGCGGGATTGGATACGCAGTATTTT
-	TRBV7-9	-	TRBJ1-1	CASSLLGENTEAFF	TGTGCCAGCAGCTTGCTGGGGGAAAACACTGAAGCTTTCTTT
few	TRBV7-2	-	TRBJ2-1	CASSKLALVNNEQFF	TGTGCCAGCAGCAAGCTAGCGTTAGTAAACAATGAGCAGTTCTTC
-	TRBV5-8	-	TRBJ1-5	CASSLREGDQPQHF	TGTGCCAGCAGCTTGCGTGAGGGGGATCAGCCCCAGCATTTT